The TCR beta chain described here comes from a study of cytomegalovirus exposure and HLA in healthy donors. At the level of the study: Previous work identified 95 million to 120 million unique TCR beta sequences from about 179 million T cells. Of all 380 or so donors who were genotyped, about 84% belonged to the Caucasian-associated ancestry cluster. General observations from the study: Near-uniform donor sequencing depth was presumed by presence/absence analyses. Researchers reported from a later analysis that most CMV-associated TCR beta chains appeared HLA-restricted.

Vbeta (60) and Jbeta (13) primers were used in the PCR. Some clones are missing from TCRdb's copy, which holds only in-frame ones; the method was immunoSEQ multiplex PCR. The sample holds approximately 140,000 clones, almost 85% seen once. The length of the CDR3 is 17 residues. Germline V gene data show CDR1 as MDHEN and CDR2 as SYDVKM. The junction had 13 bases not matched to a gene; V was cut back by 5 bases and J by 4 bases. As for this clone: Antigen unknown.

This sequence joins TRBV28 and TRBJ2-3, with 9 bases fitting TRBD1. The sequence derives from a woman aged 40 to 50 in good health and CMV-seronegative. Sample: PBMCs. The CDR3 loop reads CASSRDTGGFYPDTQYF. The DNA of the CDR3 is TGTGCCAGCAGTCGTGATACAGGGGGCTTTTATCCAGATACGCAGTATTTT. Supplemented by reference TRBV28 and TRBJ2-3, the full variable domain reads DVKVTQSSRYLVKRTGEKVFLECVQDMDHENMFWYRQDPGLGLRLIYFSYDVKMKEKGDIPEGYSVSREKKERFSLILESASTNQTSMYLCASSRDTGGFYPDTQYFGPGTRLTVL.